The clone carrying this T cell receptor beta chain was found a few times. CDR3-region Arm-PCR and iRepertoire HTBI primers produced the TCR beta libraries. TCRdb independently ran MiXCR on the multiplex PCR reads; one entry per CDR3 protein. The sample has over 350,000 distinct CDR3 sequences; around 15% are singletons. The junction had 12 bases not matched to a gene; V was cut back by 10 bases and J by 7 bases. This CDR3 is built from 15 residues. Germline CDR1 reads LNHDA; CDR2 reads SQIVND (reference sequence). This sample was included in a study of regulatory T cells in long-lasting Graves disease. Time point noted: newly diagnosed GD, antithyroid drugs for less than 3 months. Making the TCR library involved RNA that had been extracted from PBMCs. This sample was also put to use in a study of T cells in Graves' hyperthyroidism and ophthalmopathy.

The material sequenced was peripheral blood mononuclear cells (PBMCs), taken at new diagnosis, from a patient treated with antithyroid drugs. The clonotype originates from a woman between 50 and 59 years old with Graves disease. This rearrangement joins TRBV19 to TRBJ2-1; 11 bases agree with TRBD2. This chain's CDR3 is CATTLTSGIFNEQFF. The CDR3 DNA reads TGTGCCACTACGCTGACTAGCGGGATTTTTAATGAGCAGTTCTTC. Full variable domain (rest looked up from reference TRBV19 and TRBJ2-1): DGGITQSPKYLFRKEGQNVTLSCEQNLNHDAMYWYRQDPGQGLRLIYYSQIVNDFQKGDIAEGYSVSREKKESFPLTVTSAQKNPTAFYLCATTLTSGIFNEQFFGPGTRLTVL.